This passage covers 14 T cell receptor beta chains from one sample sequenced in a study of siplizumab effects on memory and regulatory T cells. Method: immunoSEQ multiplex PCR; TCRdb's copy keeps in-frame clones and lacks some. The table records some 88,000 clones, approximately 90% of them present only once. Sequencing used CD4+ T cells sorted from blood. These receptors all come from a human donor in good health.

The rearrangement joins TRBV19 to TRBJ2-5; D is ambiguous. V gave up 8 bases and J gave up 2 bases, with 6 bases separating them. Germline loops: CDR1 LNHDA, CDR2 SQIVND (reference sequence). The CDR3 is 11 amino acids. CDR3 loop: CASGLQETQYF. DNA for the CDR3: TGTGCCAGTGGCCTACAAGAGACCCAGTACTTC. The entire variable domain, with the rest obtained from reference TRBV19 and TRBJ2-5, is as follows: DGGITQSPKYLFRKEGQNVTLSCEQNLNHDAMYWYRQDPGQGLRLIYYSQIVNDFQKGDIAEGYSVSREKKESFPLTVTSAQKNPTAFYLCASGLQETQYFGPGTRLLVL.

The chain links TRBV15 to TRBJ1-2; D is ambiguous. The CDR3 covers 15 residues. The V gene's germline CDR1 is LNHNV and CDR2 YYDKDF (reference sequence). V lost 0 bases, J lost 5 bases, and 13 bases lay in between. CDR3 nucleotides: TGTGCCACCAGCAGAGATTTCCTTGCCGGGTATGGCTACACCTTC. Translating it yields CATSRDFLAGYGYTF.

The chain combines TRBV28 with TRBJ2-1, with 8 bases lining up with TRBD1. Trimming removed 2 bases from V and 5 bases from J; junction bases left unmatched: 2. The length of the CDR3 is 14 residues. CDR1 is MDHEN and CDR2 is SYDVKM in the germline V gene. CDR3 sequence reads: CASSLIQGDNEQFF. CDR3 nucleotide sequence: TGTGCCAGCAGTTTAATACAGGGGGACAATGAGCAGTTCTTC.

The chain carries TRBV18 and TRBJ2-2; 11 bases align to TRBD1. In germline, CDR1 is KGHSH, CDR2 LQKENI. The length of the CDR3 is 15 residues. V was pared by 4 bases and J by 3 bases, with 1 base of the junction left unmatched. The CDR3 here is CASSLGQGDTGELFF. The CDR3 nucleotides read TGTGCCAGCTCACTGGGACAGGGGGACACCGGGGAGCTGTTTTTT.

The rearrangement joins TRBV9 to TRBJ1-2; no clear D. V was shortened by 0 bases and J by 5 bases, with 14 bases between the two germline ends. CDR1 and CDR2 (germline): SGDLS, YYNGEE. CDR3 size: 15 residues. The CDR3 DNA sequence: TGTGCCAGCAGCGTAGGAAATACAGCCCAATATGGCTACACCTTC. This encodes CASSVGNTAQYGYTF.

The rearrangement links TRBV7-9 to TRBJ2-7, with 9 positions matching TRBD1. Germline loops: CDR1 SEHNR, CDR2 FQNEAQ (reference sequence). The CDR3 is 13 amino acids. The V gene end was trimmed by 5 bases and the J gene end by 5 bases; junction bases not matched to a gene: 4. The chain's CDR3 is CASSTGQGHEQYF. CDR3 coding DNA: TGTGCCAGCAGCACGGGACAGGGCCACGAGCAGTACTTC.

The chain carries TRBV5-6 and TRBJ2-3, with 7 bases lining up with TRBD1. The CDR3 is made up of 15 amino acids. CDR1 is SGHDT and CDR2 is YYEEEE in the germline V gene. The ends lost 4 bases at V and 0 bases at J; junction bases unmatched: 5. As DNA, the CDR3 is TGTGCCAGCAGCAACAGGGGCCATAGCACAGATACGCAGTATTTT. Amino acids: CASSNRGHSTDTQYF.

On this clone: The sample carries other DNA sequences with the same CDR3. This chain uses TRBV11-3 with TRBJ2-7, with 12 bases aligning to TRBD2. Unmatched junction bases numbered 6, after V lost 5 bases and J lost 4 bases. CDR1 SGHNT and CDR2 YENEEA come from the germline V gene. The CDR3 is 15 residues long. The CDR3 sequence is CASSLGLAGTYEQYF. In nucleotides, the CDR3 is TGTGCCAGCAGCCTCGGACTAGCGGGAACGTACGAGCAGTACTTC.

The chain has TRBV30 and TRBJ2-3; no clear D. The CDR3 has 15 residues. The V gene's germline CDR1 is GTSNPN and CDR2 SVGIG (reference sequence). V was shortened by 5 bases and J by 1 base, with 16 bases between the two germline ends. The CDR3 is CAWGRRGQGTDTQYF. The CDR3 DNA is TGTGCCTGGGGCCGGCGTGGTCAGGGCACAGATACGCAGTATTTT.

The chain joins TRBV2 to TRBJ1-2, with 7 bases that match TRBD1. After removal of 6 bases from V and 2 bases from J, the junction contained 3 bases not matched to a gene. This CDR3 is 13 amino acids long. Germline CDR1 SNHLY, CDR2 FYNNEI. The CDR3 DNA reads TGTGCCAGCAGAGAACAGGGGAACTATGGCTACACCTTC. It is translated as CASREQGNYGYTF. Full variable domain (missing parts from reference TRBV2 and TRBJ1-2): EPEVTQTPSHQVTQMGQEVILRCVPISNHLYFYWYRQILGQKVEFLVSFYNNEISEKSEIFDDQFSVERPDGSNFTLKIRSTKLEDSAMYFCASREQGNYGYTFGSGTRLTVV.

V gene TRBV19 combines with J gene TRBJ1-5, with D maybe TRBD1 (6 bases). CDR1 is LNHDA, CDR2 SQIVND, per germline (reference sequence). This CDR3 comprises 14 residues. V lost 3 bases, J lost 7 bases, and 13 bases lay in between. The CDR3 sequence: CASSIISGGQPQHF. DNA of the CDR3: TGTGCCAGTAGTATTATATCGGGGGGCCAGCCCCAGCATTTT.

The CDR3 DNA sequence: TGTGCCAGCAGTTACCCAAAGCGGGAGTGGGGCAATGAGCAGTTCTTC. Protein: CASSYPKREWGNEQFF. V and J are TRBV6-6 and TRBJ2-1; 8 nucleotides match TRBD2. CDR1 and CDR2 (germline): MNHNY, SVGAGI (reference sequence). Trimming cost V 2 bases and J 6 bases; bases outside gene matches: 9. This CDR3 region has 16 residues.

This clone was seen a handful of times. V is TRBV9 and J is TRBJ2-3; D might be TRBD2 (6 bases). Per the germline V gene, CDR1 is SGDLS and CDR2 is YYNGEE. The CDR3 has 15 residues. Trimming removed 4 bases at V and 0 bases at J, with 12 bases between. The CDR3 DNA sequence: TGTGCCAGCAGCAAAATGAGCGGGAGCACAGATACGCAGTATTTT. Translating it yields CASSKMSGSTDTQYF.

The chain carries TRBV28 and TRBJ1-1; TRBD1 might be the D (6 bases). The CDR3 loop spans 13 amino acids. Germline CDR1 is MDHEN and CDR2 is SYDVKM. V dropped 7 bases and J dropped 4 bases, with 13 bases sitting between them. CDR3: CASTRQAPTEAFF. The CDR3 DNA is TGTGCCAGCACAAGACAGGCCCCCACTGAAGCTTTCTTT. Complete variable domain (other parts from reference TRBV28 and TRBJ1-1): DVKVTQSSRYLVKRTGEKVFLECVQDMDHENMFWYRQDPGLGLRLIYFSYDVKMKEKGDIPEGYSVSREKKERFSLILESASTNQTSMYLCASTRQAPTEAFFGQGTRLTVV.